This T cell receptor beta chain derives from a study of shared T cell receptors in the human thymus. This CDR3 has 17 amino acids. The V segment lost 0 bases and the J segment 2 bases; nucleotides outside the gene matches: 5. Germline V lookup: CDR1 LGHNT, CDR2 FRNRAP. The repertoire was sequenced with immunoSEQ multiplex PCR; TCRdb's copy has only in-frame clones and lacks some. This sample carries approximately 580,000 clones, roughly 74% of them seen once, and the ten largest clones take roughly 0.013%. These data were also filed under a second study, of human thymus T cells. That source adds: Unrelated individuals had highly overlapping thymic repertoires, as reported in related research.

This TCR was recovered from a boy under three years old with a congenital heart defect. V usage is TRBV12-5 and J usage is TRBJ2-1; 9 nucleotides align to TRBD1. Sequenced sample: thymocytes. CDR3 protein: CASGLVPGQGPYNEQFF. The CDR3 nucleotides read TGTGCTAGTGGTTTGGTGCCGGGACAGGGACCCTACAATGAGCAGTTCTTC.